Below are 6 T cell receptor beta chains sequenced from a single sample in a study of beta chain features in type 1 diabetes. The authors reverse transcribed all of the isolated RNA, so sequencing captured expressed TCRB transcripts. The method was immunoSEQ multiplex PCR; TCRdb's version includes in-frame clones alone and lacks a portion of them. The sample lists fewer than 900,000 clones; about a sixth were seen once. The sequenced sample was naive CD4+ T cells from blood. All receptors derive from a woman between 18 and 29 years old in good health.

This clone was detected once. The rearrangement joins TRBV6-6 to TRBJ1-2; the D gene is possibly TRBD1 (6 bases). Germline CDR1 is MNHNY and CDR2 is SVGAGI (reference sequence). The CDR3 is 13 residues long. The V end was cut by 7 bases, the J end by 6 bases, with 15 bases between. CDR3 sequence (DNA): TGTGCCAGCAAGGGGGGGGAAGGAGATGGCTACACCTTC. Translated: CASKGGEGDGYTF.

This chain joins TRBV18 and TRBJ2-3; 7 bases map to TRBD1. The CDR3 has 15 amino acids. Per the germline V gene, CDR1 is KGHSH and CDR2 is LQKENI. With 4 bases clipped from V and 3 bases from J, the junction kept 7 bases outside the gene matches. The chain's CDR3 is CASSLRSGGTDTQYF. As DNA, the CDR3 is TGTGCCAGCTCACTCCGGTCAGGGGGAACAGATACGCAGTATTTT.

This clone was seen a few times. The V call is TRBV6-1, the J call TRBJ2-1; TRBD1 might be the D (5 bases). Trimming cost V 2 bases and J 6 bases, with 11 bases left between them. The CDR3 runs to 14 residues. CDR1 MNHNS and CDR2 SASEGT come from the germline V gene. CDR3 amino acids: CASSEQGSSNEQFF. The CDR3 bases are TGTGCCAGCAGTGAACAGGGCTCTTCCAATGAGCAGTTCTTC.

The chain couples TRBV11-2 to TRBJ2-1; 7 nucleotides agree with TRBD2. The CDR3 totals 14 residues. Germline loops: CDR1 SGHAT, CDR2 FQNNGV. V was pared by 3 bases and J by 5 bases, with 4 bases of the junction left unmatched. Here the CDR3 DNA reads TGTGCCAGCAGCTTCCTCGGGACTAACAATGAGCAGTTCTTC. Residues: CASSFLGTNNEQFF.

This chain joins TRBV18 and TRBJ2-1; D is unresolved. V was cut by 6 bases and J by 0 bases, with 12 bases left in between. The CDR3 totals 15 residues. In germline, CDR1 is KGHSH, CDR2 LQKENI. CDR3 protein: CASSLLLSSYNEQFF. The CDR3 nucleotides read TGTGCCAGCTCGCTCCTACTGTCCTCCTACAATGAGCAGTTCTTC.

The rearrangement joins TRBV7-9 to TRBJ2-3; D is undetermined. CDR3 size: 14 residues. Germline V gene lookup returns CDR1 SEHNR and CDR2 FQNEAQ (reference sequence). Trimming took off 6 bases at V and 3 bases at J, with 13 bases between the two ends. CDR3 in amino acids: CASRSQRITDTQYF. The CDR3, as DNA: TGTGCCAGCAGGTCACAGAGGATTACAGATACGCAGTATTTT.